This TCR beta chain was captured in a study of cytomegalovirus exposure and HLA in healthy donors. In the case of this clone: Its antigen is not identified.

The CDR3 consists of 14 residues. Germline CDR1 MGHRA, CDR2 YSYEKL. The germline V and J ends were trimmed by 0 bases and 3 bases, with 8 bases remaining between them. Both 60 Vbeta primers and 13 Jbeta primers went into the PCR. Some clones are missing from TCRdb's copy, which holds only in-frame ones; the method was immunoSEQ multiplex PCR. The table has some 120,000 clones, roughly 88% seen once. The study's findings and limits: CMV serostatus was the only immune exposure information that was available.

The sequence was collected from a woman aged 18-29 years in good health and CMV-seropositive. The sample was PBMCs. The chain uses TRBV4-1 and TRBJ1-2, with a weak D call TRBD1 (6 bases). In DNA, the CDR3 is TGCGCCAGCAGCCAAGATCGACAGGACTATGGCTACACCTTC. This codes for CASSQDRQDYGYTF.